This entry lists 5 T cell receptor beta chains sequenced from one sample in a study of cytomegalovirus exposure and HLA in healthy donors. PCR amplification relied on 60 Vbeta primers (plus 13 Jbeta primers). TCRdb's table, derived via immunoSEQ multiplex PCR, lists solely in-frame clones and lacks some. The sample shows approximately 170,000 clones, 70% to 80% of them seen only once. The sample comprised PBMCs. The source is a man aged 40-49 years in good health and CMV-seronegative.

This clone showed up just once. This chain uses TRBV6-1 with TRBJ2-3; possible D gene TRBD2, 5 bases. The CDR3 sequence is 13 residues long. The V end was cut by 6 bases, the J end by 3 bases, with 10 bases between. CDR1 is MNHNS and CDR2 is SASEGT in the germline V gene. The CDR3 DNA is TGTGCCAGCAGAACCCGGGGAACAGATACGCAGTATTTT. Encoded protein: CASRTRGTDTQYF.

This rearrangement joins TRBV27 to TRBJ1-1; D might be TRBD1 (6 bases). The CDR3 spans 14 residues. Germline assignment: CDR1 MNHEY and CDR2 SMNVEV (reference sequence). V lost 3 bases and J lost 0, with 8 bases in between. DNA for the CDR3: TGTGCCAGCAGTTTTGGGGGCTTGAACACTGAAGCTTTCTTT. Its protein is CASSFGGLNTEAFF.

The rearrangement uses TRBV10-3 and TRBJ1-1, with D perhaps matching TRBD1 (6 bases). This CDR3 contains 13 residues. With 4 bases removed from V and 1 base from J, the gap between germline ends came to 7 bases. Germline CDR1 is ENHRY and CDR2 is SYGVKD. CDR3 residues: CAISGTENTEAFF. The CDR3 DNA reads TGTGCCATCAGTGGGACAGAGAACACTGAAGCTTTCTTT.

The V call is TRBV18, the J call TRBJ2-1; 13 bases are a match to TRBD2. Germline loops: CDR1 KGHSH, CDR2 LQKENI. V dropped 6 bases and J dropped 10; count of bases not matched to a gene: 9. The CDR3 loop spans 15 amino acids. The CDR3, as DNA: TGTGCCAGCTCCATCGGACTAGCGGGAGCTGGAGAGCAGTTCTTC. Residues: CASSIGLAGAGEQFF.

The rearrangement links TRBV9 to TRBJ2-1; 12 bases line up with TRBD1. This CDR3 spans 16 amino acids. The V gene end was trimmed by 4 bases and the J gene end by 3 bases; junction bases not matched to a gene: 5. CDR1 and CDR2 (germline): SGDLS, YYNGEE. The CDR3 bases are TGTGCCAGCAGCTCGGGGACAGGGGGCATCTACAATGAGCAGTTCTTC. Amino acid sequence: CASSSGTGGIYNEQFF.